The 25 T cell receptor beta chains presented below share a single source sample, sequenced in a study of PD-L1 blockade in urothelial cancer. Using immunoSEQ multiplex PCR, the repertoire was profiled, and TCRdb retains in-frame clones only, with some absent. The sample includes roughly 130,000 clones, 65% to 85% of them seen just once. Noted time point: pretreatment peripheral blood. The sequencing used PBMCs, collected around atezolizumab (anti-PD-L1) treatment. The receptors derive from a man aged 50-60 years with urothelial cancer.

This clone was seen more than once but under ten times. The J gene is TRBJ2-7, the V gene TRBV5-1; 8 positions agree with TRBD2. Trimming at V came to 2 bases and at J to 2 bases, leaving 3 bases not matched to a gene. Per the germline V gene, CDR1 is SGHRS and CDR2 is YFSETQ. CDR3 length: 14 residues. The CDR3, as DNA: TGCGCCAGCAGCTTAACGGGAGGGGCCTACGAGCAGTACTTC. It encodes CASSLTGGAYEQYF.

The V call is TRBV19, the J call TRBJ1-4; possible D gene TRBD1, 5 bases. CDR3 length equals 16 residues. The germline V and J ends were trimmed by 11 bases and 3 bases, with 22 bases remaining between them. The germline V gene encodes CDR1 LNHDA and CDR2 SQIVND (reference sequence). This chain's CDR3 is CARGGDRAEANEKLFF. CDR3 sequence (DNA): TGTGCCCGGGGCGGGGACCGCGCCGAGGCTAATGAAAAACTGTTTTTT. Drawing the rest from reference TRBV19 and TRBJ1-4, the complete variable domain is DGGITQSPKYLFRKEGQNVTLSCEQNLNHDAMYWYRQDPGQGLRLIYYSQIVNDFQKGDIAEGYSVSREKKESFPLTVTSAQKNPTAFYLCARGGDRAEANEKLFFGSGTQLSVL.

The CDR3 protein is CASSPMGQFNQPQHF. The CDR3 DNA reads TGTGCCAGCTCACCTATGGGACAGTTTAATCAGCCCCAGCATTTT. The chain recombines TRBV18 with TRBJ1-5; 7 positions agree with TRBD1. The V segment lost 3 bases and the J segment 4 bases; nucleotides outside the gene matches: 6. Germline CDR1 reads KGHSH; CDR2 reads LQKENI. This CDR3 has 15 residues.

The genes are TRBV5-6 and TRBJ1-5; TRBD1 matches at 12 bases. J gave up 7 bases and V 1 base, and 3 bases lay outside the gene matches. Per germline, CDR1 SGHDT and CDR2 YYEEEE. This CDR3 is 15 amino acids long. CDR3 sequence reads: CASSLFGTGGQPQHF. DNA for the CDR3: TGTGCCAGCAGCTTGTTTGGGACAGGGGGCCAGCCCCAGCATTTT.

This clone was recorded once. The CDR3 DNA is TGTGCCAGCAGCCCCACCCCCGGGACAGTGGCGTACTTC. Its translation: CASSPTPGTVAYF. The chain has TRBV28 and TRBJ2-4, with 7 nucleotides matching TRBD1. Germline V lookup: CDR1 MDHEN, CDR2 SYDVKM. After removal of 6 bases from V and 15 bases from J, the junction contained 14 bases not matched to a gene. CDR3 length: 13 residues.

This chain connects TRBV6-1 to TRBJ2-7, with TRBD2 as a possible D gene (6 bases). V was cut by 2 bases and J by 6 bases, with 11 bases left in between. CDR3 length: 13 amino acids. Germline assignment: CDR1 MNHNS and CDR2 SASEGT. In nucleotides, the CDR3 is TGTGCCAGCAGTGAATCTCGGGGGTCCGAGCAGTACTTC. Translated, it gives CASSESRGSEQYF.

The chain carries TRBV20-1 and TRBJ2-5; D is uncertain. CDR1 and CDR2 (germline): DFQATT, SNEGSKA (reference sequence). The CDR3 loop spans 10 amino acids. CDR3 nucleotide sequence: TGCAGCCCCGGTGTTGAGACCCAGTACTTC. Translated, it gives CSPGVETQYF.

This chain links TRBV30 with TRBJ1-1; D is unclear. Germline CDR1 GTSNPN, CDR2 SVGIG (reference sequence). V was shortened by 4 bases and J by 6 bases, with 12 bases between the two germline ends. CDR3 length: 12 residues. The CDR3, as DNA: TGTGCCTGGATTAGAGGGTTCCCTGAAGCTTTCTTT. It codes for CAWIRGFPEAFF.

The rearrangement joins TRBV7-6 to TRBJ2-1; the match to TRBD1 covers 8 bases. Per germline, CDR1 SGHVS and CDR2 FNYEAQ. The CDR3 runs 15 residues. Trimming at V came to 5 bases and at J to 0 bases, leaving 3 bases not matched to a gene. The DNA for the CDR3 is TGTGCCAGCAGCCCAACAGGGGGCTCCTACAATGAGCAGTTCTTC. Translated: CASSPTGGSYNEQFF.

This clone was counted only a few times. The J gene is TRBJ2-3, the V gene TRBV9, with 11 bases identical to TRBD2. V lost 4 bases and J lost 3; bases outside the gene matches: 4. This CDR3 contains 15 residues. The germline gives CDR1 SGDLS, CDR2 YYNGEE. CDR3 bases: TGTGCCAGCAGCCTTACTAGCGGGAGTACAGATACGCAGTATTTT. Encoded protein: CASSLTSGSTDTQYF.

V usage is TRBV28 and J usage is TRBJ2-3; D may be TRBD1 (5 bases). V lost 6 bases to trimming and J lost 12 bases, with 16 bases between them. CDR1 is MDHEN and CDR2 is SYDVKM in the germline V gene. This CDR3 contains 12 residues. The CDR3 DNA reads TGTGCCAGCAGCCGACAGCCAGTAAGTCAGTATTTT. It codes for CASSRQPVSQYF.

V usage is TRBV6-5 and J usage is TRBJ2-7; the match to TRBD1 covers 8 bases. There are 15 residues in the CDR3. V lost 6 bases to trimming and J lost 2 bases; unmatched junction nucleotides: 9. Germline V lookup: CDR1 MNHEY, CDR2 SVGAGI. CDR3 bases: TGTGCCAGCAGGTACGGACAGGGTAAGACCTACGAGCAGTACTTC. Its translation: CASRYGQGKTYEQYF.

The V and J genes are TRBV6-1 and TRBJ1-3; no clear D gene. The CDR3 totals 17 residues. Germline CDR1 MNHNS, CDR2 SASEGT. V shed 3 bases and J shed 0 bases, with 15 bases lying between them. The CDR3 spells CASSDKSVAGSGNTIYF. In DNA, the CDR3 is TGTGCCAGCAGTGATAAATCTGTGGCGGGCTCTGGAAACACCATATATTTT.

V usage is TRBV18 and J usage is TRBJ2-7, with D hard to call. The CDR3 consists of 14 residues. V was trimmed by 3 bases and J by 3 bases, leaving 12 bases between them. In germline, CDR1 is KGHSH, CDR2 LQKENI. CDR3 nucleotide sequence: TGTGCCAGCTCACCGAGGCCCGAAGACTACGAGCAGTACTTC. This codes for CASSPRPEDYEQYF. Supplemented by reference TRBV18 and TRBJ2-7, the full variable domain reads NAGVMQNPRHLVRRRGQEARLRCSPMKGHSHVYWYRQLPEEGLKFMVYLQKENIIDESGMPKERFSAEFPKEGPSILRIQQVVRGDSAAYFCASSPRPEDYEQYFGPGTRLTVT.

The genes are TRBV12-2 and TRBJ1-5; the table's D call, TRBD1, has no DNA check behind it. TRBV12-2 is a known pseudogene. This CDR3 has 18 residues. The CDR3 spells CASRLADRGPCSNQPQHF. CDR3 bases: TGTGCAAGTCGCTTAGCCGACAGGGGCCCTTGTAGCAATCAGCCCCAGCATTTT.

Turning to this clone: One end of the junction is discordant with germline, which a read error may explain. This chain uses TRBV6-5 with TRBJ1-5; D is unclear. Germline assignment: CDR1 MNHEY and CDR2 SVGAGI. This CDR3 has 16 amino acids. CDR3 sequence (DNA): TGTGTCAGCAGTTACTCAGCGGAGTATAGCAATCAGCCCCAGCATTTT. Translating it yields CVSSYSAEYSNQPQHF.

This chain links TRBV2 with TRBJ1-5; D remains unclear. The germline V gene encodes CDR1 SNHLY and CDR2 FYNNEI. V was trimmed by 4 bases and J by 7 bases, leaving 14 bases between them. This CDR3 comprises 14 residues. The CDR3 is CASSGVSAAQPQHF. The CDR3 DNA sequence: TGTGCCAGCAGTGGGGTTTCAGCGGCCCAGCCCCAGCATTTT.

This clone is a singleton in its sample. The rearrangement uses TRBV28 and TRBJ2-7; TRBD1 agrees at 11 bases. Per the germline V gene, CDR1 is MDHEN and CDR2 is SYDVKM. J was trimmed by 3 bases and V by 4 bases; bases with no gene match: 17. The length of the CDR3 is 19 residues. The CDR3 sequence: CASSSFTGTGGFRGYEQYF. The CDR3 DNA is TGTGCCAGCAGTTCCTTCACCGGGACAGGGGGATTTCGCGGCTACGAGCAGTACTTC.

J is TRBJ2-3 and V is TRBV6-5; possibly TRBD1 for D (5 bases). Trimming cost V 6 bases and J 1 base, with 8 bases left between them. The germline gives CDR1 MNHEY, CDR2 SVGAGI. The CDR3 consists of 13 residues. The CDR3 DNA reads as TGTGCCAGCAGAGGCAGGGGCACAGATACGCAGTATTTT. Translation gives CASRGRGTDTQYF.

The chain links TRBV7-2 to TRBJ1-6; 7 nucleotides align to TRBD1. V lost 2 bases and J lost 9; bases outside the gene matches: 7. From germline, CDR1 is SGHTA and CDR2 FQGNSA. This CDR3 comprises 15 residues. Here the CDR3 DNA reads TGTGCCAGCAGCTTAACTGACAGGGAAGGTTCACCCCTCCACTTT. It translates to CASSLTDREGSPLHF. The full variable domain, with the rest looked up from reference TRBV7-2 and TRBJ1-6, is GAGVSQSPSNKVTEKGKDVELRCDPISGHTALYWYRQSLGQGLEFLIYFQGNSAPDKSGLPSDRFSAERTGGSVSTLTIQRTQQEDSAVYLCASSLTDREGSPLHFGNGTRLTVT.

The J gene is TRBJ2-1, the V gene TRBV4-2, with 9 nucleotides matching TRBD2. V trimming: 3 bases; J trimming: 9 bases; junction bases outside the gene matches: 12. This CDR3 is 16 amino acids long. Germline loops: CDR1 LGHNA, CDR2 YNFKEQ. The CDR3, as DNA: TGTGCCAGCAGCCACCCCCAGGGTAGCGGGAGCCTTGAGCAGTTCTTC. This encodes CASSHPQGSGSLEQFF.

CDR3 sequence (DNA): TGTGCCAGCAGCCCCCCGGGGGGACACAGGAACACTGAAGCTTTCTTT. As protein: CASSPPGGHRNTEAFF. This rearrangement joins TRBV7-3 to TRBJ1-1; tentative D call: TRBD1 (6 bases). This CDR3 contains 16 residues. V was trimmed by 5 bases and J by 1 base, leaving 17 bases between them. Per germline, CDR1 SGHTA and CDR2 FQGTGA.

The V and J genes are TRBV4-1 and TRBJ1-5; D is undetermined. The CDR3 is 15 residues long. Germline-derived CDR1 and CDR2 are MGHRA and YSYEKL. V lost 0 bases to trimming and J lost 7 bases, with 13 bases between them. CDR3 coding DNA: TGCGCCAGCAGCCAAGAGGGCCTTGCAGGACAGCCCCAGCATTTT. It encodes CASSQEGLAGQPQHF.

The chain has TRBV6-6 and TRBJ2-1; no firm D call. Germline CDR1 MNHNY, CDR2 SVGAGI (reference sequence). This CDR3 contains 16 residues. The V end lost 2 bases, the J end lost 0 bases, and 11 bases lay between the germline ends. CDR3 residues: CASSYNFPNSYNEQFF. The DNA of the CDR3 is TGTGCCAGCAGTTACAACTTCCCAAACTCCTACAATGAGCAGTTCTTC.

This chain links TRBV10-3 with TRBJ2-7, with D hard to call. CDR1 and CDR2 (germline): ENHRY, SYGVKD. Trimming removed 3 bases at V and 12 bases at J, with 15 bases between. This CDR3 is built from 12 residues. CDR3 region: CAISDTPLSPYF. CDR3 sequence (DNA): TGTGCCATCAGTGACACCCCACTATCCCCGTACTTC.